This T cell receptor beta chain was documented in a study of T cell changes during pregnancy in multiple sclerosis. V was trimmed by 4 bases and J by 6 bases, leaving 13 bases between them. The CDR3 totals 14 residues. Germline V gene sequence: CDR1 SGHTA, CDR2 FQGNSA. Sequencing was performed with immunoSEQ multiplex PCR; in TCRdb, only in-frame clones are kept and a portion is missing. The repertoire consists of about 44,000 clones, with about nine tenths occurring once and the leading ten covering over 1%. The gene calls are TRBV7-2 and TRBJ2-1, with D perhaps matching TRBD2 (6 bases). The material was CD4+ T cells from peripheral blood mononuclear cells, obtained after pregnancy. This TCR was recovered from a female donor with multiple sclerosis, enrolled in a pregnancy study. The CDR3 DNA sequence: TGTGCCAGCAGCTACTACTTCGGGGGCAATGAGCAGTTCTTC. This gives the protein CASSYYFGGNEQFF.